The 13 T cell receptor beta chains listed next were all sequenced from one sample in a study of shared clonotypes between healthy human individuals (dated by TCRdb to 2018 to 2021). The library was obtained by the immunoSEQ multiplex PCR assay. TCRdb's version of the immuneACCESS table is confined to in-frame rearrangements and falls short of the full clone set. An unresolved V gene accounts for under half of the shortfall where checked; the remainder is of unknown origin. Present in this sample are a few million clones, around 94% of which were seen just once. The leading ten clones occupy about 0.13% of the sample. The sample was naive CD4+ T cells sorted from blood. Taken with the paper, the label for cell subset or site translates to: CD45RA+ positively selected. Receptors were obtained from a man aged 18 to 30 in good health.

This rearrangement joins TRBV11-2 to TRBJ1-6; D remains unclear. This CDR3 is 13 amino acids long. Trimming left V 5 bases short and J 7 bases short, with 9 bases between. Germline V gives CDR1 SGHAT, CDR2 FQNNGV. CDR3 protein: CASSADGNSPLHF. In DNA, the CDR3 is TGTGCCAGCAGCGCGGACGGAAATTCACCCCTCCACTTT.

The J gene is TRBJ1-1, the V gene TRBV10-1; D ambiguous. The germline CDR1 and CDR2 sequences are WNHNN and SYGVQD (reference sequence). The CDR3 runs 13 residues. Trimming shortened V by 6 bases and J by 5 bases, and 13 bases separated the two germline ends. The CDR3 region is CASRKDKGTEAFF. CDR3 sequence (DNA): TGCGCCAGCAGGAAGGATAAAGGGACTGAAGCTTTCTTT.

The V gene is TRBV5-1, the J gene TRBJ1-5; perhaps TRBD1 as D (5 bases). Trimming removed 5 bases from V and 5 bases from J, with 14 bases in between. Looked up from germline, CDR1 is SGHRS and CDR2 is YFSETQ. CDR3 length: 14 amino acids. The CDR3 DNA is TGCGCCAGCAGAGCAGGGTTGGTCGATCAGCCCCAGCATTTT. Protein sequence: CASRAGLVDQPQHF.

This rearrangement joins TRBV21-1 to TRBJ2-7; the table's D call, TRBD2, has no DNA check behind it. TRBV21-1 is noted as a pseudogene. The CDR3 is 14 residues long. The CDR3 bases are TGTGCCAGCAGCAAACGGGGGGGGCCCTACGAGCAGTACTTC. It specifies CASSKRGGPYEQYF.

This clone has a single count. The same CDR3 can be traced to other DNA sequences in this sample. The rearrangement uses TRBV25-1 and TRBJ1-2; no clear D. Trimming took 3 bases from V and 4 from J, leaving 6 bases between them. The CDR3 length is 12 residues. The germline CDR1 and CDR2 sequences are MGHDK and SYGVNS. The CDR3 nucleotides are TGTGCCAGCAGTGAGGCAGGCTATGGCTACACCTTC. Its translation: CASSEAGYGYTF.

This chain links TRBV11-2 with TRBJ1-1; D unclear. The CDR3 is 14 amino acids. Germline loops: CDR1 SGHAT, CDR2 FQNNGV. The V and J ends lost 3 bases and 4 bases respectively, with 12 bases between them. CDR3 amino acids: CASSFATAGTEAFF. For the CDR3, the DNA is TGTGCCAGCAGCTTTGCCACTGCAGGCACTGAAGCTTTCTTT.

The chain employs TRBV5-1 and TRBJ2-5; D tentatively reads TRBD1 or TRBD2 (7 bases each). The germline V gene has CDR1 SGHRS and CDR2 YFSETQ. The CDR3 length is 14 residues. V lost 6 bases to trimming and J lost 5 bases, with 17 bases between them. CDR3 loop: CASNRDSGEETQYF. CDR3 DNA: TGCGCCAGCAATAGGGACAGCGGGGAGGAGACCCAGTACTTC.

J is TRBJ2-5 and V is TRBV2; 13 bases are shared with TRBD2. Germline V gene data show CDR1 as SNHLY and CDR2 as FYNNEI. CDR3 size: 15 residues. The CDR3 region has the DNA TGTTCCTCCCTTCTACTAGCGGGGGGGAAAGAGACCCAGTACTTC. Its translation: CSSLLLAGGKETQYF.

The chain has TRBV10-3 and TRBJ1-1, with TRBD1 matching over 10 bases. This CDR3 has 16 amino acids. Germline CDR1 reads ENHRY; CDR2 reads SYGVKD. J was trimmed by 8 bases and V by 0 bases; bases with no gene match: 9. This CDR3 reads CAISESIVGQGLEAFF. DNA for the CDR3: TGTGCCATCAGTGAGTCGATTGTGGGACAGGGGCTGGAAGCTTTCTTT.

The genes are TRBV28 and TRBJ1-5; D might be TRBD1 (6 bases). The V gene's germline CDR1 is MDHEN and CDR2 SYDVKM. The V gene lost 7 bases and the J gene lost 7 bases, with 14 bases spanning the gap. The CDR3 covers 13 residues. The DNA of the CDR3 is TGTGCCAGCAAAAAAGGGGGTACACAGCCCCAGCATTTT. Protein product: CASKKGGTQPQHF.

This clone has a handful of counts. This chain joins TRBV6-5 and TRBJ2-7; possible D gene TRBD1, 5 bases. The ends were cut back, 4 bases at V and 9 bases at J, with 10 bases in the middle. Germline CDR1 and CDR2: MNHEY and SVGAGI. The CDR3 is 11 amino acids. CDR3 coding DNA: TGTGCCAGCAGTTCCGACAGAGGGCAGTACTTC. Protein product: CASSSDRGQYF.

The chain uses TRBV7-3 and TRBJ2-2; D gene ambiguous. This CDR3 region has 14 residues. V lost 5 bases to trimming and J lost 0 bases, with 7 bases between them. Per the germline V gene, CDR1 is SGHTA and CDR2 is FQGTGA. The CDR3 region has the DNA TGTGCCAGCAGCCTGGACCCGAACACCGGGGAGCTGTTTTTT. Protein: CASSLDPNTGELFF.

This chain joins TRBV30 and TRBJ1-2; maybe TRBD1 (5 bases). The V and J ends lost 4 bases and 6 bases respectively, with 12 bases between them. The CDR3 contains 12 residues. Germline V lookup: CDR1 GTSNPN, CDR2 SVGIG (reference sequence). CDR3 nucleotide sequence: TGTGCCTGGACAGGCAGGGCACATGGCTACACCTTC. It translates to CAWTGRAHGYTF.